These 16 T cell receptor beta chains were all obtained from the same sample, sequenced in a study of CD8 T cells in ankylosing spondylitis. TCRdb re-called the 5' RACE reads through MiXCR, storing one row per CDR3 protein. The table has approximately 92,000 distinct CDR3 sequences, roughly 8.8% seen once. Source material: blood, either unsorted or a sorted T cell fraction (not recorded which). These receptor sequences come from a male donor with ankylosing spondylitis or in good health (not recorded which).

The sample holds many counts of this clonotype. J is TRBJ2-5 and V is TRBV5-1; 11 bases map to TRBD2. CDR1 and CDR2 from the germline V gene are SGHRS and YFSETQ. There are 14 residues in the CDR3. Unmatched junction bases numbered 4, after V lost 4 bases and J lost 5 bases. The CDR3 DNA reads as TGCGCCAGCAGCACGACTAGCGGGACGGAGACCCAGTACTTC. Encoded protein: CASSTTSGTETQYF.

This clonotype appeared many times. The V and J genes are TRBV15 and TRBJ1-1; no firm D call. V lost 7 bases, J lost 0 bases, and 12 bases lay in between. This CDR3 has 14 residues. Germline CDR1 reads LNHNV; CDR2 reads YYDKDF (reference sequence). Here the CDR3 reads CATKLRPMNTEAFF. CDR3 in DNA: TGTGCCACCAAGCTTCGCCCGATGAACACTGAAGCTTTCTTT.

This clonotype appeared once. CDR3 sequence reads: CASSLGGTQGYEQYF. CDR3 sequence (DNA): TGTGCCAGCAGTTTGGGCGGGACCCAGGGCTACGAGCAGTACTTC. The chain combines TRBV28 with TRBJ2-7; tentative D call: TRBD2 (6 bases). Looked up from germline, CDR1 is MDHEN and CDR2 is SYDVKM. This CDR3 has 15 residues. V was pared by 3 bases and J by 3 bases, with 15 bases between.

This clonotype came up a few times. The genes are TRBV6-5 and TRBJ1-6, with D tentatively TRBD1 (6 bases). Germline values: CDR1 MNHEY, CDR2 SVGAGI. The CDR3 covers 16 residues. V lost 0 bases and J lost 5, with 11 bases in between. The CDR3 reads CASSYSRTADNSPLHF. DNA of the CDR3: TGTGCCAGCAGTTACTCGAGGACAGCTGATAATTCACCCCTCCACTTT.

This clonotype came up many times. The chain couples TRBV12-3 or TRBV12-4 to TRBJ2-3; D is ambiguous. Trimming removed 8 bases from V and 0 bases from J, with 12 bases in between. There are 14 residues in the CDR3. The CDR3 is CASQKGSSTDTQYF. In DNA, the CDR3 is TGTGCCAGCCAGAAAGGCTCCAGCACAGATACGCAGTATTTT.

This clonotype was seen at least ten times. V gene TRBV5-1 combines with J gene TRBJ1-2; D unclear. Germline lookup yields CDR1 SGHRS and CDR2 YFSETQ. The CDR3 loop spans 14 amino acids. V was cut by 2 bases and J by 3 bases, with 11 bases left in between. CDR3 protein: CASSLGLRDYGYTF. CDR3 coding DNA: TGCGCCAGCAGCTTAGGGCTCCGCGACTATGGCTACACCTTC.

In this sample, this clonotype turned up many times. The CDR3 bases are TGTGCCAGCATTGCAAGCGGGGGGGCCCGCGAGCAGTTCTTC. It specifies CASIASGGAREQFF. This chain connects TRBV6-1 to TRBJ2-1, with 10 bases that match TRBD2. Germline V gene sequence: CDR1 MNHNS, CDR2 SASEGT. V shed 7 bases and J 10 bases; nucleotides not matched to a gene: 10. This CDR3 contains 14 residues.

There are a few counts of this clonotype. V usage is TRBV6-5 and J usage is TRBJ2-5, with D perhaps TRBD1 (6 bases). The CDR3 covers 15 residues. Germline V CDR1 and CDR2: MNHEY, SVGAGI. V was cut by 4 bases and J by 2 bases, with 14 bases left in between. The CDR3 DNA is TGTGCCAGCAGTTCAACCCTAGGACAGCAAGAGACCCAGTACTTC. It codes for CASSSTLGQQETQYF.

The V gene is TRBV28, the J gene TRBJ2-4; D possibly corresponds to TRBD1 (6 bases). Germline CDR1 and CDR2: MDHEN and SYDVKM. Between the trimmed V and J ends, which lost 4 bases and 3 bases, there was a span of 16 bases. This CDR3 is 16 amino acids long. CDR3 nucleotide sequence: TGTGCCAGCAGTTCAGGGGACGGTTACGGCAAAAACATTCAGTACTTC. Translating gives CASSSGDGYGKNIQYF.

This clonotype showed up many times. The J gene is TRBJ2-5, the V gene TRBV5-1; D is undetermined. The CDR3 runs 14 residues. Between the trimmed V and J ends, which lost 4 bases and 1 base, there was a span of 11 bases. Germline V lookup: CDR1 SGHRS, CDR2 YFSETQ. The CDR3 is CASSRGPSQETQYF. The CDR3 coding sequence is TGCGCCAGCAGCCGCGGACCTTCCCAAGAGACCCAGTACTTC.

This clonotype has a count of ten or more. The chain joins TRBV20-1 to TRBJ2-3; 11 positions match TRBD2. V shed 3 bases and J 2 bases; nucleotides not matched to a gene: 7. Germline V gene data show CDR1 as DFQATT and CDR2 as SNEGSKA (reference sequence). This CDR3 has 16 amino acids. In nucleotides, the CDR3 is TGCAGTGCTAGTCTACTAGCGGGGGCTCTCACAGATACGCAGTATTTT. It translates to CSASLLAGALTDTQYF.

This clonotype was detected ten times or more. J is TRBJ1-1 and V is TRBV6-1, with D hard to call. This CDR3 is built from 13 residues. Germline V gene lookup returns CDR1 MNHNS and CDR2 SASEGT. The V and J ends lost 0 bases and 10 bases respectively, with 12 bases between them. As DNA, the CDR3 is TGTGCCAGCAGTGAAGCGTCTGGTGTCGGAGCTTTCTTT. Amino acid sequence: CASSEASGVGAFF.

This clonotype appeared many times. The chain uses TRBV6-1 and TRBJ2-5; D possibly corresponds to TRBD2 (6 bases). This CDR3 has 14 residues. Trimming pared 6 bases from V and 4 bases from J, leaving 15 bases between. In germline, CDR1 is MNHNS, CDR2 SASEGT. The CDR3 bases are TGTGCCAGCAGACTAGCCCGGAGACCAGAGACCCAGTACTTC. This gives the protein CASRLARRPETQYF.

This clonotype was seen ten or more times. The rearrangement links TRBV29-1 to TRBJ2-7; 9 bases line up with TRBD1. In germline, CDR1 is SQVTM, CDR2 ANQGSEA. The CDR3 spans 12 residues. CDR3 bases: TGCGCCGGGACAGGGACTACCTACGAGCAGTACTTC. It specifies CAGTGTTYEQYF.

The chain carries TRBV27 and TRBJ2-5; D remains unclear. V lost 0 bases to trimming and J lost 5 bases, with 7 bases between them. The CDR3 is 13 amino acids. Germline CDR1 reads MNHEY; CDR2 reads SMNVEV (reference sequence). CDR3 amino acids: CASSLSFVETQYF. The CDR3 DNA is TGTGCCAGCAGTTTATCGTTCGTGGAGACCCAGTACTTC.

This clonotype was detected only a few times. V usage is TRBV27 and J usage is TRBJ2-1, with D perhaps matching TRBD1 or TRBD2 (6 bases each). Trimming cost V 0 bases and J 5 bases, with 14 bases left between them. This CDR3 is 16 amino acids long. Per the germline V gene, CDR1 is MNHEY and CDR2 is SMNVEV (reference sequence). CDR3 sequence: CASSLSLRGLNNEQFF. For the CDR3, the DNA is TGTGCCAGCAGTTTATCACTCCGGGGGCTCAACAATGAGCAGTTCTTC.